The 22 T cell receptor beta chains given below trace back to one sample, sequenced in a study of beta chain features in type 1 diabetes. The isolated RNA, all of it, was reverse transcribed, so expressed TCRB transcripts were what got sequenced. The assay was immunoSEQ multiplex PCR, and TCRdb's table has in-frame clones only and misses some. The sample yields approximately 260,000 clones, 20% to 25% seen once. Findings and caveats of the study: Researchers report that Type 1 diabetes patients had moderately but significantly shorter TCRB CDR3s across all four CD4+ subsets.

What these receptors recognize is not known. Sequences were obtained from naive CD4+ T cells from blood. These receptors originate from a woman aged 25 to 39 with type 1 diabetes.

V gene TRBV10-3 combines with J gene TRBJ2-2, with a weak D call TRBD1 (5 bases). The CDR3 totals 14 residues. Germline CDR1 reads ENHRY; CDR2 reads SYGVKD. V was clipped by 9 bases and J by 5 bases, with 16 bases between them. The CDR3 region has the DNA TGTGCCATACAGACCCCGACAGAAACCGGGGAGCTGTTTTTT. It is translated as CAIQTPTETGELFF.

CDR3 in amino acids: CASSLAPAENTGELFF. The DNA for the CDR3 is TGTGCCAGCAGCTTAGCGCCAGCGGAGAACACCGGGGAGCTGTTTTTT. The chain joins TRBV7-8 to TRBJ2-2; possible D gene TRBD2, 5 bases. The CDR3 is 16 residues long. Germline V lookup: CDR1 SGHVS, CDR2 FQNEAQ. V lost 0 bases to trimming and J lost 1 base, with 9 bases between them.

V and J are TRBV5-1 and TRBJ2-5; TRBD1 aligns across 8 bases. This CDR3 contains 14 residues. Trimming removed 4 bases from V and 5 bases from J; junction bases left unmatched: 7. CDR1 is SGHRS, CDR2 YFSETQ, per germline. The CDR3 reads CASSATGGRETQYF. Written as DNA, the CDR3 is TGCGCCAGCAGCGCTACAGGGGGACGGGAGACCCAGTACTTC.

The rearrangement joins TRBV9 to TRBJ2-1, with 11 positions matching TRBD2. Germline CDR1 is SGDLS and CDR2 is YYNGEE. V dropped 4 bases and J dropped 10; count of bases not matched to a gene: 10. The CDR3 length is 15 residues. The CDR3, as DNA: TGTGCCAGCAGCCCCCGGACTAGCGGGCGCCAAGAGCAGTTCTTC. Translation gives CASSPRTSGRQEQFF.

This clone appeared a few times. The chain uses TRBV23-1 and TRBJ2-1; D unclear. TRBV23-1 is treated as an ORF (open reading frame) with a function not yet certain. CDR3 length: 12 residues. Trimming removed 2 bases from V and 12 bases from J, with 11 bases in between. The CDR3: CASSQGGAPQFF. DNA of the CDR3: TGCGCCAGCAGTCAAGGCGGTGCTCCGCAGTTCTTC.

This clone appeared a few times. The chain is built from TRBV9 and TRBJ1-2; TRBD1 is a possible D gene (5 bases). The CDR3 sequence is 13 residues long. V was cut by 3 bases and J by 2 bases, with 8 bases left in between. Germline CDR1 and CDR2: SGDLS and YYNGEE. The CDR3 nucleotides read TGTGCCAGCAGCGCACAGGAGAACTATGGCTACACCTTC. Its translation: CASSAQENYGYTF.

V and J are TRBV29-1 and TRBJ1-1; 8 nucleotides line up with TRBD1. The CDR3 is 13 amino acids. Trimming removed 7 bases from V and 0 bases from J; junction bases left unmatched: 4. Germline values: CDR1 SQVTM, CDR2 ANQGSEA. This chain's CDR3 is CSAPGQVNTEAFF. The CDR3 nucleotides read TGCAGCGCTCCGGGACAGGTGAACACTGAAGCTTTCTTT.

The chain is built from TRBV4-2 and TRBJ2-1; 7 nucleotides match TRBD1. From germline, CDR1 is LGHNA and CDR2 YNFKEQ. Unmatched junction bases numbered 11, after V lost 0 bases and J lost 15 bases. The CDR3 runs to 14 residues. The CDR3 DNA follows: TGTGCCAGCAGCCAAGATGGAGTAGGGACAGCGGTGTTCTTC. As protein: CASSQDGVGTAVFF.

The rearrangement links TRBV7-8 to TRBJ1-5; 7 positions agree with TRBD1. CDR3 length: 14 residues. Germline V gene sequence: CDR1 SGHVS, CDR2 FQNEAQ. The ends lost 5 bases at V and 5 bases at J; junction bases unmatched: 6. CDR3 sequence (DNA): TGTGCCAGCAGCCGCGGGACAGTAGATCAGCCCCAGCATTTT. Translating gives CASSRGTVDQPQHF.

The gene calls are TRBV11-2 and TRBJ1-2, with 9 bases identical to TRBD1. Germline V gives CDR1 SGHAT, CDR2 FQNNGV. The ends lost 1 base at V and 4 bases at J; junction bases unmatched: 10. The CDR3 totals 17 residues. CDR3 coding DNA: TGTGCCAGCAGCTTAGGGGAATTACAGGGGGCTATCTATGGCTACACCTTC. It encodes CASSLGELQGAIYGYTF.

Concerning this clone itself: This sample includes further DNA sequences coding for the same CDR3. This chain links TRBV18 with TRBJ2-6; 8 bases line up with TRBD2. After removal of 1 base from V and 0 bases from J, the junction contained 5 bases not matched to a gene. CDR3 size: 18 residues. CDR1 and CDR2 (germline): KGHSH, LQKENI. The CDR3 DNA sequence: TGTGCCAGCTCACCACGGGCTAGCGGGTACTCTGGGGCCAACGTCCTGACTTTC. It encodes CASSPRASGYSGANVLTF.

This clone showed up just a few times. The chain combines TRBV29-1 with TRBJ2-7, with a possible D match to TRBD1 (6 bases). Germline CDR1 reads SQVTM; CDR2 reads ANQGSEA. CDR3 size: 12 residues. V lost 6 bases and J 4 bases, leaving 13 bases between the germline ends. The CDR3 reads CSVGRGMYEQYF. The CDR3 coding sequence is TGCAGCGTCGGCAGGGGCATGTACGAGCAGTACTTC.

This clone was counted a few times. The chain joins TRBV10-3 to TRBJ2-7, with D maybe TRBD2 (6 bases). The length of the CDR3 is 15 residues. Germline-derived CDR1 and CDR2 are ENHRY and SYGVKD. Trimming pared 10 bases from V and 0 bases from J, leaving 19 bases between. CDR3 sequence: CATGPGGLSSYEQYF. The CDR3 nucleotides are TGTGCCACGGGACCTGGGGGGTTGAGCTCCTACGAGCAGTACTTC.

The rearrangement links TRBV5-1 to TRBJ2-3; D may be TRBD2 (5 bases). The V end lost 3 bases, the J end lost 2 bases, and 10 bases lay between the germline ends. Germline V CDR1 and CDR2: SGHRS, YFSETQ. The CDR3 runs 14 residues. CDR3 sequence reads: CASSWAGITDTQYF. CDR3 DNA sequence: TGCGCCAGCAGCTGGGCCGGGATCACAGATACGCAGTATTTT.

The chain's CDR3 is CASSYSSGDYGYTF. The CDR3 DNA reads TGTGCCAGCTCCTACAGCTCGGGGGACTATGGCTACACCTTC. V and J are TRBV18 and TRBJ1-2, with D possibly TRBD1 on 5 matching bases. Germline CDR1 reads KGHSH; CDR2 reads LQKENI. The CDR3 sequence is 14 residues long. The germline V and J ends were trimmed by 6 bases and 3 bases, with 14 bases remaining between them. The full variable domain, its missing parts supplied by reference TRBV18 and TRBJ1-2, is NAGVMQNPRHLVRRRGQEARLRCSPMKGHSHVYWYRQLPEEGLKFMVYLQKENIIDESGMPKERFSAEFPKEGPSILRIQQVVRGDSAAYFCASSYSSGDYGYTFGSGTRLTVV.

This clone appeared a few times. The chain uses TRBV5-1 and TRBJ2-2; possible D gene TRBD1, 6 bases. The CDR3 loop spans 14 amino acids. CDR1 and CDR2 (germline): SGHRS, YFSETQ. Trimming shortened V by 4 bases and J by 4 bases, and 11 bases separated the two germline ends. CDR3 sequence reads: CASSTTGPTGELFF. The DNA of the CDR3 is TGCGCCAGCAGCACTACAGGGCCCACCGGGGAGCTGTTTTTT.

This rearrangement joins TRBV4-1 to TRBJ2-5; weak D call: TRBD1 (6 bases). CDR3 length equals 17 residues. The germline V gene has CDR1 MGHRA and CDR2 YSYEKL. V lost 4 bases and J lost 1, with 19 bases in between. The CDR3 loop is CASSRAPRTGIQETQYF. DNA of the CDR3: TGCGCCAGCAGCCGCGCGCCCCGCACAGGGATCCAAGAGACCCAGTACTTC.

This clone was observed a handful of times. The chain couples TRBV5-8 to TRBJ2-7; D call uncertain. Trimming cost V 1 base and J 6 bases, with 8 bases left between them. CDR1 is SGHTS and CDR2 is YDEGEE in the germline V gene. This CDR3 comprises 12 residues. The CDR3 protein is CASSLMRGEQYF. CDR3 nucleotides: TGTGCCAGCAGCTTGATGAGAGGCGAGCAGTACTTC.

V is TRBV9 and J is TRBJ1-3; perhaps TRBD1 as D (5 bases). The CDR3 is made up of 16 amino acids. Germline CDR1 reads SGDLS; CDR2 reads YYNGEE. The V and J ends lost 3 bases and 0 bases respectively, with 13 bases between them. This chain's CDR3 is CASSGGTVHSGNTIYF. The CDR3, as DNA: TGTGCCAGCAGCGGGGGGACTGTCCACTCTGGAAACACCATATATTTT.

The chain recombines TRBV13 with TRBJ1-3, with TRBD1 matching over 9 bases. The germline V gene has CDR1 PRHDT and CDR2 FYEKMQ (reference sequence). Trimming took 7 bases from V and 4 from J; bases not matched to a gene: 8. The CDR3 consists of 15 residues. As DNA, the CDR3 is TGTGCCAGCACACGGGCGACAGGGGGGGGAAACACCATATATTTT. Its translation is CASTRATGGGNTIYF.

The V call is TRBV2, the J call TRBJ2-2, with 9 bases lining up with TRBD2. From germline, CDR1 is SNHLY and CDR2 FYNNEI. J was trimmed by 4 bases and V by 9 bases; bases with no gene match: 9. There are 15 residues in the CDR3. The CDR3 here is CARTTGTSSTGELFF. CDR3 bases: TGTGCCAGAACTACTGGGACTAGCAGCACCGGGGAGCTGTTTTTT.

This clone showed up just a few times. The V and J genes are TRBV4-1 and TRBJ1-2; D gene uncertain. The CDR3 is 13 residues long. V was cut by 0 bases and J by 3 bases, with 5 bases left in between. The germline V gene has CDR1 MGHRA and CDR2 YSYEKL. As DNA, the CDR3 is TGCGCCAGCAGCCAAGATCGGGACTATGGCTACACCTTC. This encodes CASSQDRDYGYTF.